Each of the 27 T cell receptor beta chains below was sequenced from the same sample in a study of blood T cells in healthy people across ages. A sample-barcoded 5' primer and a J-beta primer mix were used in a second PCR of roughly 7 to 11 cycles. TCRdb independently ran MiXCR on the 5' RACE reads; one entry per CDR3 protein. The table lists around 620,000 distinct CDR3 sequences, approximately 25% of them singletons, with approximately 17% in the top ten. The sample taken for sequencing was blood. The origin of the receptors is a woman between 65 and 79 years old in good health.

This clonotype turned up a few times. The rearrangement uses TRBV20-1 and TRBJ2-5, with D unresolved. The V gene's germline CDR1 is DFQATT and CDR2 SNEGSKA (reference sequence). The CDR3 consists of 11 residues. V lost 6 bases to trimming and J lost 1 base, with 6 bases between them. The CDR3 protein is CSAAPQETQYF. The CDR3 DNA is TGCAGTGCAGCGCCCCAAGAGACCCAGTACTTC.

The sample holds a few counts of this clonotype. The chain is built from TRBV7-8 and TRBJ2-7, with D hard to call. The CDR3 consists of 14 residues. V lost 8 bases to trimming and J lost 3 bases, with 17 bases between them. The germline gives CDR1 SGHVS, CDR2 FQNEAQ. This chain's CDR3 is CASGIQQGLYEQYF. In DNA, the CDR3 is TGTGCCAGCGGAATCCAACAAGGGCTCTACGAGCAGTACTTC.

The CDR3 sequence: CARWTGQGCNEQFF. CDR3 nucleotide sequence: TGTGCCAGATGGACGGGACAGGGTTGCAATGAGCAGTTCTTC. The J gene is TRBJ2-1, the V gene TRBV21-1; TRBD1, as called in the table, went unchecked against the DNA. TRBV21-1 is an annotated pseudogene. This CDR3 spans 14 amino acids.

This clonotype was seen more than once but under ten times. The V gene is TRBV6-5, the J gene TRBJ2-3; the D is unclear. The CDR3 has 13 residues. With 5 bases removed from V and 4 bases from J, the gap between germline ends came to 10 bases. Germline V CDR1 and CDR2: MNHEY, SVGAGI. The CDR3 DNA is TGTGCCAGCAGTGTACCGGGCGCAGATACGCAGTATTTT. Translation: CASSVPGADTQYF.

This chain links TRBV10-2 with TRBJ2-5; perhaps TRBD2 as D (6 bases). The CDR3 has 16 amino acids. The germline CDR1 and CDR2 sequences are WSHSY and SAAADI. Trimming cost V 3 bases and J 3 bases, with 17 bases left between them. CDR3 sequence: CASSDWGYGSEETQYF. DNA for the CDR3: TGCGCCAGCAGTGATTGGGGGTACGGGAGCGAAGAGACCCAGTACTTC.

This chain connects TRBV27 to TRBJ2-7, with D perhaps being TRBD1 or TRBD2 (5 bases each). Trimming shortened V by 2 bases and J by 4 bases, and 12 bases separated the two germline ends. This CDR3 is 14 amino acids long. Per the germline V gene, CDR1 is MNHEY and CDR2 is SMNVEV (reference sequence). CDR3 protein: CASSLRAEGYEQYF. The CDR3, as DNA: TGTGCCAGCAGTTTAAGAGCCGAGGGGTACGAGCAGTACTTC.

The chain carries TRBV27 and TRBJ2-7; D is unresolved. The end of the DNA fits TRBJ2-5 better, so the J call may be wrong. The germline V gene has CDR1 MNHEY and CDR2 SMNVEV (reference sequence). The CDR3 contains 16 residues. Here the CDR3 reads CASSSARTVAQETQYF. The CDR3, as DNA: TGTGCCAGCAGTTCAGCGCGCACCGTTGCCCAAGAGACCCAGTACTTC.

V gene TRBV6-5 combines with J gene TRBJ1-1; D is perhaps TRBD1 (5 bases). This CDR3 contains 14 residues. The V gene lost 7 bases and the J gene lost 6 bases, with 18 bases spanning the gap. CDR1 MNHEY and CDR2 SVGAGI come from the germline V gene. The CDR3 sequence is CASNIQGRDAEAFF. Written as DNA, the CDR3 is TGTGCCAGCAATATTCAGGGCAGAGACGCTGAAGCTTTCTTT.

V gene TRBV6-6 combines with J gene TRBJ2-2, with D perhaps assigned TRBD1 or TRBD2 (5 bases each). Trimming cost V 7 bases and J 5 bases, with 17 bases left between them. Germline V gene lookup returns CDR1 MNHNY and CDR2 SVGAGI (reference sequence). This CDR3 spans 15 amino acids. The CDR3 region is CASIKAAEGTGELFF. The CDR3 coding sequence is TGTGCCAGCATTAAAGCGGCAGAGGGGACCGGGGAGCTGTTTTTT.

This clonotype was counted between two and nine times. CDR3 nucleotides: TGTGCCAGCAGTACAACTCGGACAGGAGCTTATGGCTACACCTTC. Encoded protein: CASSTTRTGAYGYTF. This sequence joins TRBV7-2 and TRBJ1-2, with 7 bases aligning to TRBD1. The CDR3 has 15 residues. Germline CDR1 SGHTA, CDR2 FQGNSA. J gave up 5 bases and V 6 bases, and 12 bases lay outside the gene matches.

Of note for this clonotype: The junction departs from germline at one end; a sequencing error may be responsible. The chain couples TRBV6-6 to TRBJ1-1; D is ambiguous. Germline CDR1 and CDR2: MNHNY and SVGAGI (reference sequence). CDR3 length: 14 amino acids. CDR3 sequence (DNA): TGTGCCAGCAATTACCGGGAGATATGGACTGAAGCTTTCTTT. Its translation: CASNYREIWTEAFF.

V usage is TRBV6-6 and J usage is TRBJ1-1; 9 nucleotides match TRBD1. The V gene end was trimmed by 10 bases and the J gene end by 5 bases; junction bases not matched to a gene: 5. The CDR3 runs to 12 residues. Looked up from germline, CDR1 is MNHNY and CDR2 is SVGAGI (reference sequence). The CDR3 sequence: CAITGGWTEAFF. DNA of the CDR3: TGTGCCATCACAGGGGGCTGGACTGAAGCTTTCTTT.

The CDR3 bases are TGTGCCAGCTCACCACGGAAAGCGGGGGAGACCGGGGAGCTGTTTTTT. As protein: CASSPRKAGETGELFF. The chain joins TRBV18 to TRBJ2-2, with 8 bases matching TRBD2. The CDR3 is made up of 16 amino acids. CDR1 and CDR2 from the germline V gene are KGHSH and LQKENI. V lost 1 base and J lost 5; bases outside the gene matches: 6.

The chain carries TRBV20-1 and TRBJ2-7; 9 bases are a match to TRBD2. The V gene end was trimmed by 1 base and the J gene end by 3 bases; junction bases not matched to a gene: 4. Germline CDR1 is DFQATT and CDR2 is SNEGSKA (reference sequence). The CDR3 has 14 residues. The CDR3: CSARVPLAGYEQYF. CDR3 sequence (DNA): TGCAGTGCTAGAGTGCCACTAGCGGGCTACGAGCAGTACTTC.

This clonotype was counted a few times. This sequence joins TRBV29-1 and TRBJ2-1; 15 bases match TRBD2. With the DNA end fitting TRBJ2-5 better, the J assignment may be wrong. The CDR3 consists of 15 residues. Germline CDR1 is SQVTM and CDR2 is ANQGSEA. The CDR3 coding sequence is TGCAGCGTTGAGGGACTAGCGGGGGGCGGAAAGACCCAGTACTTC. This encodes CSVEGLAGGGKTQYF.

V usage is TRBV24-1 and J usage is TRBJ1-1, with D possibly TRBD1 on 6 matching bases. Trimming stripped 4 bases from V and 11 bases from J, with 16 bases between. The germline CDR1 and CDR2 sequences are KGHDR and SFDVKD. The CDR3 sequence is 13 residues long. For the CDR3, the DNA is TGTGCCACCAGTGACCCGGGACAACCCAAGGCTTTCTTT. This sequence encodes CATSDPGQPKAFF.

The chain links TRBV7-2 to TRBJ2-4; D is perhaps TRBD1 (6 bases). The germline V gene encodes CDR1 SGHTA and CDR2 FQGNSA. This CDR3 region has 14 residues. The V end was cut by 6 bases, the J end by 6 bases, with 15 bases between. CDR3 sequence (DNA): TGTGCCAGCAGTCTGACTAAAGGGGGAAACATTCAGTACTTC. Encoded protein: CASSLTKGGNIQYF.

Many counts were recorded for this clonotype. The V and J genes are TRBV6-5 and TRBJ2-5, with 10 bases aligning to TRBD2. This CDR3 region has 13 residues. Unmatched junction bases numbered 4, after V lost 9 bases and J lost 3 bases. CDR1 and CDR2 (germline): MNHEY, SVGAGI. CDR3 DNA sequence: TGTGCCAGTTCTAGCGGGGGAGAAGAGACCCAGTACTTC. Its protein is CASSSGGEETQYF.

Here the CDR3 DNA reads TGTGCCAGCAGTTTCTCTAGGACAGGGGAAGGCGAGCAGTACTTC. It translates to CASSFSRTGEGEQYF. V usage is TRBV12-3 or TRBV12-4 and J usage is TRBJ2-7; 9 bases agree with TRBD1. V was pared by 3 bases and J by 6 bases, with 9 bases of the junction left unmatched. This CDR3 has 15 amino acids.

The J gene is TRBJ2-5, the V gene TRBV20-1; D not certain. Trimming removed 0 bases from V and 5 bases from J, with 16 bases in between. The CDR3 sequence is 15 residues long. Germline CDR1 DFQATT, CDR2 SNEGSKA (reference sequence). Here the CDR3 reads CSARDRSVSSETQYF. The CDR3 DNA reads TGCAGTGCTAGAGATCGGTCCGTTAGCTCGGAGACCCAGTACTTC.

J is TRBJ2-1 and V is TRBV5-1; 11 bases are a match to TRBD1. The CDR3 is 15 amino acids. CDR1 and CDR2 (germline): SGHRS, YFSETQ. V dropped 6 bases and J dropped 6; count of bases not matched to a gene: 8. The CDR3 reads CASTTGGTGGNEQFF. The DNA for the CDR3 is TGCGCCAGCACCACGGGCGGGACAGGGGGCAATGAGCAGTTCTTC.

The chain recombines TRBV4-2 with TRBJ1-2, with D uncertain. The CDR3 runs to 15 residues. V gave up 6 bases and J gave up 8 bases, with 22 bases separating them. Germline CDR1 reads LGHNA; CDR2 reads YNFKEQ. In DNA form, the CDR3 reads TGTGCCAGCAGGGCCTCCCTCGGGTCGGCGGGGGGCTACACCTTC. This encodes CASRASLGSAGGYTF.

The chain carries TRBV20-1 and TRBJ1-2; D remains unclear. V was cut by 2 bases and J by 7 bases, with 23 bases left in between. The germline gives CDR1 DFQATT, CDR2 SNEGSKA (reference sequence). The CDR3 has 16 amino acids. The CDR3 loop reads CSARPPGGGPEAGYTF. The CDR3 region has the DNA TGCAGTGCTAGACCGCCGGGAGGTGGGCCGGAGGCTGGCTACACCTTC.

This rearrangement joins TRBV7-9 to TRBJ1-2; D may be TRBD1 (5 bases). Trimming shortened V by 2 bases and J by 6 bases, and 10 bases separated the two germline ends. Germline-derived CDR1 and CDR2 are SEHNR and FQNEAQ (reference sequence). This CDR3 is built from 13 residues. CDR3 sequence reads: CASSLTRDHGYTF. As DNA, the CDR3 is TGTGCCAGCAGCTTAACCAGGGATCATGGCTACACCTTC.

The chain has TRBV7-3 and TRBJ2-2; D may be TRBD2 (5 bases). This CDR3 region has 13 residues. Trimming shortened V by 3 bases and J by 6 bases, and 8 bases separated the two germline ends. Germline V gene lookup returns CDR1 SGHTA and CDR2 FQGTGA. CDR3 in DNA: TGTGCCAGCAGCTTTGAGGGCTCCGGGGAGCTGTTTTTT. This translates into CASSFEGSGELFF.

A few counts support this clonotype. V gene TRBV4-3 combines with J gene TRBJ1-6, with D maybe TRBD1 (6 bases). The length of the CDR3 is 17 residues. Per germline, CDR1 LGHNA and CDR2 YSLEER. V shed 1 base and J shed 7 bases, with 17 bases lying between them. CDR3 nucleotide sequence: TGCGCCAGCAGCCAAGGACGCCAGGGGCGGACGAATTCACCCCTCCACTTT. Protein product: CASSQGRQGRTNSPLHF.

With regard to this clonotype: A junction end diverges from the germline sequence, so it may reflect a read error. The chain uses TRBV7-3 and TRBJ1-1, with TRBD1 as a possible D gene (5 bases). The CDR3 extends over 14 amino acids. In germline, CDR1 is SGHTA, CDR2 FQGTGA. The CDR3 protein is CASSLRDENTEPFF. CDR3 sequence (DNA): TGTGCCAGCAGCCTACGGGACGAGAACACTGAACCTTTCTTT.